This T cell receptor beta chain is from a study of early T cells in non-severe SARS-CoV-2 infection. Study context: Sequenced bulk RNA came from whole blood that was unsorted, and chains were unpaired. Whole-study findings and limits: VDJdb-based matching was biased toward anti-spike CD8 responses and missed private and CD4 specificities.

Germline-derived CDR1 and CDR2 are SGHRS and YFSETQ. The CDR3 sequence is 15 residues long. Trimming removed 3 bases at V and 5 bases at J, with 15 bases between. A few counts support this clonotype. The antigen is unknown. Separate cDNA molecules each had unique molecular identifiers attached to them. TCRdb re-called the 5' RACE reads through MiXCR, storing one row per CDR3 protein. The sample includes tens of thousands of distinct CDR3 sequences, over 7% of them seen just once. This TCR was recovered from an adult who was a healthcare worker with PCR-confirmed SARS-CoV-2 infection or an uninfected control (not recorded which). The rearrangement joins TRBV5-1 to TRBJ1-5; D is possibly TRBD1 (6 bases). Sequencing used whole blood. The CDR3 DNA reads TGCGCCAGCAGCTCCGACGGGACACCATATCAGCCCCAGCATTTT. This translates into CASSSDGTPYQPQHF.